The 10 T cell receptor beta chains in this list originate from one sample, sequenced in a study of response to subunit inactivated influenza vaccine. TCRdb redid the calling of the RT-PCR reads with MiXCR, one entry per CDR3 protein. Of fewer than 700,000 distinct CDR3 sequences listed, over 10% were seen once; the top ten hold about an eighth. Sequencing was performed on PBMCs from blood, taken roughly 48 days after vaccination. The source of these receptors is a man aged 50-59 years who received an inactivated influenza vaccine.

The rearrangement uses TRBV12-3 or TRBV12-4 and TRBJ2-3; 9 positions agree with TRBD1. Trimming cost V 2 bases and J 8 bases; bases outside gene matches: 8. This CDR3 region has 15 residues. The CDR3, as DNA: TGTGCCAGCAGTTTATTCGGGACAGGGCCCCCTACGCAGTATTTT. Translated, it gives CASSLFGTGPPTQYF.

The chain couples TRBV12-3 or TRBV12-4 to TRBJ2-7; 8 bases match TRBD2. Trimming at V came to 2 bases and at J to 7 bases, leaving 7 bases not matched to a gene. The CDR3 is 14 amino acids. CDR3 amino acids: CASSLSGGSGEQYF. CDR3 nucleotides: TGTGCCAGCAGTTTATCGGGAGGGTCCGGGGAGCAGTACTTC.

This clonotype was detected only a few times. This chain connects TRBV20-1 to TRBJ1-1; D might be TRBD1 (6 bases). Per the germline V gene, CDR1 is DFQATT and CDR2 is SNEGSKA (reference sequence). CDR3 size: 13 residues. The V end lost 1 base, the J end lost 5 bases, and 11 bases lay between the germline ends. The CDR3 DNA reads TGCAGTGCTAGAGCGCCCAGGGGAACTGAAGCTTTCTTT. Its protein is CSARAPRGTEAFF.

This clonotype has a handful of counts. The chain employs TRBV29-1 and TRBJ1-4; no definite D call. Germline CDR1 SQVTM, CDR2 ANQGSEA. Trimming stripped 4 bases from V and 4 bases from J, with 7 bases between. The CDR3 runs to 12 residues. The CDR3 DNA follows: TGCAGCGTTGGAAAAAGTAATGAAAAACTGTTTTTT. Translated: CSVGKSNEKLFF.

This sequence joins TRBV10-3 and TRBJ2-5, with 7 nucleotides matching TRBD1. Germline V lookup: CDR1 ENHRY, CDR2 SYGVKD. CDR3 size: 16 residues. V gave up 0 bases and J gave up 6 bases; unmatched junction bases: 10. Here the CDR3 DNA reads TGTGCCATCAGTGAGTCGGAGGTAGGGGGCGTAAAGACCCAGTACTTC. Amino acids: CAISESEVGGVKTQYF.

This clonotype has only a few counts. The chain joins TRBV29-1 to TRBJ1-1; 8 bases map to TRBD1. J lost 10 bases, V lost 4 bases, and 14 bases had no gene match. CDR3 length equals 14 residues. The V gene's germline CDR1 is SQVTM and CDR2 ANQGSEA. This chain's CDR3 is CSVAGAGGSVGAFF. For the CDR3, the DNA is TGCAGCGTTGCCGGAGCAGGGGGCTCAGTCGGAGCTTTCTTT.

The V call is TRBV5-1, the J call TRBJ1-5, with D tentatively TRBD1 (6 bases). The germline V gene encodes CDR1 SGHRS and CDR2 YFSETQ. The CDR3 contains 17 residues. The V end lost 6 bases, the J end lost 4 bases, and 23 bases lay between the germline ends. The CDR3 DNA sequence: TGCGCCAGCATCTCTTACCGCCAACAGGGAAATAATCAGCCCCAGCATTTT. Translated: CASISYRQQGNNQPQHF.

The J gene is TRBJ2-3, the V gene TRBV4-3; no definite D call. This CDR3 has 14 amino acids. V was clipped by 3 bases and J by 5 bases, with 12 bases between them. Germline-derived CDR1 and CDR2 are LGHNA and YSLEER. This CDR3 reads CASSHQANRDTQYF. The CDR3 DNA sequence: TGCGCCAGCAGCCACCAAGCCAATCGAGATACGCAGTATTTT.

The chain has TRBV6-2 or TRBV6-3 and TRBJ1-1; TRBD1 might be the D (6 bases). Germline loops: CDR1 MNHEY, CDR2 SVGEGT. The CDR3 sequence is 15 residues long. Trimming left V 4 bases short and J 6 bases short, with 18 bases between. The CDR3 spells CASSSGGQWSSEAFF. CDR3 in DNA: TGTGCCAGCAGTTCGGGAGGACAGTGGAGCTCTGAAGCTTTCTTT.

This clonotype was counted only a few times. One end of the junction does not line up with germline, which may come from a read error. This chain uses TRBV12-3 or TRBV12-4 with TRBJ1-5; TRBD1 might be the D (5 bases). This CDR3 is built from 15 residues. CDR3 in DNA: TGTGCCAGCAATTTAGGGGCCAGGGATACGCAGCCCCAGCATTTT. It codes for CASNLGARDTQPQHF.